This is a list of T cell receptor beta chains from one sample in a study of T-cell reconstitution after alpha-beta-depleted transplantation in children. Via MiXCR, TCRdb re-called the PCR reads, giving one row per CDR3 protein. Of approximately 630,000 distinct CDR3 sequences in the sample, around 14% were seen once. The sample here was PBMCs, taken before TCRalphabeta/CD19-depleted stem cell transplant. These TCRs come from a girl aged 2-10 years with congenital amegakaryocytic thrombocytopenia, due to receive a stem cell transplant. CDR3s include the opening cysteine and the closing phenylalanine or tryptophan. The order of the fields is D gene, J gene, V gene, clone size, CDR3 DNA, CDR3 protein. D genes are given only for firm matches. Clone size is shown for a subset of rows, as once, few, many or a class of expanded clone.

d_gene: .
j_gene: TRBJ1-4
v_gene: TRBV7-6
abundance: many
CDR3nt: TGTGCCAGCAGTTCTGGCGGTAATGAAAAACTGTTTTTT
CDR3aa: CASSSGGNEKLFF

d_gene: .
j_gene: TRBJ2-1
v_gene: TRBV5-1
abundance: many
CDR3nt: TGCGCCAGCAGCTTGTACGACGAAGCGAGGGGGTCCTACAATGAGCAGTTCTTC
CDR3aa: CASSLYDEARGSYNEQFF

d_gene: .
j_gene: TRBJ1-3
v_gene: TRBV20-1
abundance: many
CDR3nt: TGCAGTGCTAGAGCCCCCGGAAACACCATATATTTT
CDR3aa: CSARAPGNTIYF

d_gene: TRBD2
j_gene: TRBJ2-3
v_gene: TRBV20-1
abundance: many
CDR3nt: TGCAGTGCTAGTCAGCGGGAGGTCGCAGATACGCAGTATTTT
CDR3aa: CSASQREVADTQYF

d_gene: .
j_gene: TRBJ1-2
v_gene: TRBV20-1
abundance: many
CDR3nt: TGCAGTGCTAGAGATCAGGGTTCTCAAGGCTACACCTTC
CDR3aa: CSARDQGSQGYTF

d_gene: .
j_gene: TRBJ2-4
v_gene: TRBV15
abundance: many
CDR3nt: TGTGCCACCAGCAGAGAGGGACCCAGAGCGGATAAAAACATTCAGTACTTC
CDR3aa: CATSREGPRADKNIQYF

d_gene: TRBD2
j_gene: TRBJ2-3
v_gene: TRBV5-1
abundance: .
CDR3nt: TGCGCCAGCAGCTCGGATTTCCCGGGAGGGACTAGCACAGATACGCAGTATTTT
CDR3aa: CASSSDFPGGTSTDTQYF

d_gene: TRBD2
j_gene: TRBJ2-1
v_gene: TRBV10-3
abundance: .
CDR3nt: TGTGCCACCAAGACCGGCGGGACTAGCTTCCATGAGCAGTTCTTC
CDR3aa: CATKTGGTSFHEQFF

d_gene: TRBD2
j_gene: TRBJ2-3
v_gene: TRBV20-1
abundance: many
CDR3nt: TGCAGTGCCCCACCGTTCGATCTTAGCGGGCCGGCAACAGATACGCAGTATTTT
CDR3aa: CSAPPFDLSGPATDTQYF

d_gene: .
j_gene: TRBJ1-5
v_gene: TRBV19
abundance: few
CDR3nt: TGTGCCAGTAGTATAGGGGAAGCGCATAATCAGCCCCAGCATTTT
CDR3aa: CASSIGEAHNQPQHF

d_gene: .
j_gene: TRBJ2-1
v_gene: TRBV20-1
abundance: many
CDR3nt: TGCAGTGCTAGAGGGGCCGCAGAACTCAATGAGCAGTTCTTC
CDR3aa: CSARGAAELNEQFF

d_gene: .
j_gene: TRBJ2-2
v_gene: TRBV10-3
abundance: many
CDR3nt: TGTGCCATCGTCACAGGACCCGGGGAGCTGTTTTTT
CDR3aa: CAIVTGPGELFF

d_gene: .
j_gene: TRBJ2-7
v_gene: TRBV10-3
abundance: many
CDR3nt: TGTGCCATCAGTGACCTAGATACCTACGAGCAGTACTTC
CDR3aa: CAISDLDTYEQYF

d_gene: TRBD1
j_gene: TRBJ2-3
v_gene: TRBV14
abundance: .
CDR3nt: TGTGCCAGCAGCCCAATCGGGACAGTGGTCCTGGGTTGGTTTACTGCAGATACGCAGTATTTT
CDR3aa: CASSPIGTVVLGWFTADTQYF

d_gene: TRBD2
j_gene: TRBJ2-1
v_gene: TRBV29-1
abundance: many
CDR3nt: TGCAGCTCTAGCGGGAGCTACTACAATGAGCAGTTCTTC
CDR3aa: CSSSGSYYNEQFF

d_gene: TRBD2
j_gene: TRBJ2-3
v_gene: TRBV7-9
abundance: few
CDR3nt: TGTGCCAGCAGCTTCCGGACTAGCGCAAGCACAGATACGCAGTATTTT
CDR3aa: CASSFRTSASTDTQYF

d_gene: .
j_gene: TRBJ2-2
v_gene: TRBV7-8
abundance: many
CDR3nt: TGTGCCAGCTCCCATCGGGTGGGGTCGAACACCGGGGAGCTGTTTTTT
CDR3aa: CASSHRVGSNTGELFF

d_gene: .
j_gene: TRBJ2-1
v_gene: TRBV9
abundance: many
CDR3nt: TGTGCCAGCAGCGCCGGGACGGCGTTAAACGGGTTTTCCTACAATGAGCAGTTCTTC
CDR3aa: CASSAGTALNGFSYNEQFF

d_gene: TRBD2
j_gene: TRBJ2-7
v_gene: TRBV6-5
abundance: .
CDR3nt: TGTGCCAGCATTTACTCTAGCGGGAGAGGGTCCTACGAGCAGTACTTC
CDR3aa: CASIYSSGRGSYEQYF

d_gene: .
j_gene: TRBJ2-3
v_gene: TRBV12-3/TRBV12-4
abundance: many
CDR3nt: TGTGCCAGCAGTAATAGAAATACGCAGTATTTT
CDR3aa: CASSNRNTQYF

d_gene: .
j_gene: TRBJ2-1
v_gene: TRBV7-9
abundance: .
CDR3nt: TGTGCCAGCAGCCCCCGGGCCGGGGAAGTCAATGAGCAGTTCTTC
CDR3aa: CASSPRAGEVNEQFF

d_gene: .
j_gene: TRBJ2-5
v_gene: TRBV29-1
abundance: many
CDR3nt: TGCAGCGCCATCGGGTTCCAAGAGACCCAGTACTTC
CDR3aa: CSAIGFQETQYF

d_gene: TRBD1
j_gene: TRBJ2-5
v_gene: TRBV20-1
abundance: many
CDR3nt: TGCAGTGCAAGACAGGGGGCGCGGGAGACCCAGTACTTC
CDR3aa: CSARQGARETQYF

d_gene: .
j_gene: TRBJ2-3
v_gene: TRBV20-1
abundance: many
CDR3nt: TGCAGTGCCGCACCCGCGATCTTAACAGATACGCAGTATTTT
CDR3aa: CSAAPAILTDTQYF

d_gene: TRBD2
j_gene: TRBJ2-7
v_gene: TRBV4-1
abundance: many
CDR3nt: TGCGCCAGCAGCCACCCCTTTTCTGGGACTAGCGGATCCTACGAGCAGTACTTC
CDR3aa: CASSHPFSGTSGSYEQYF

d_gene: .
j_gene: TRBJ2-7
v_gene: TRBV10-3
abundance: many
CDR3nt: TGTGCCATCAGTGGAGGCTCCTCCTACGAGCAGTACTTC
CDR3aa: CAISGGSSYEQYF

d_gene: .
j_gene: TRBJ2-3
v_gene: TRBV27
abundance: many
CDR3nt: TGTGCCAGCAGTTTATCCGTCGTGGGAACAGATACGCAGTATTTT
CDR3aa: CASSLSVVGTDTQYF

d_gene: TRBD2
j_gene: TRBJ2-3
v_gene: TRBV30
abundance: .
CDR3nt: TGTGCCTGGAGTGCGGGAGGATCGGATACGCAGTATTTT
CDR3aa: CAWSAGGSDTQYF

d_gene: .
j_gene: TRBJ1-2
v_gene: TRBV4-1
abundance: many
CDR3nt: TGCGCCAGCAGCCAAGTCGGGGAGACTAACTATGGCTACACCTTC
CDR3aa: CASSQVGETNYGYTF

d_gene: TRBD2
j_gene: TRBJ2-3
v_gene: TRBV3-1
abundance: few
CDR3nt: TGTGCCAGCAGCCAAGATTCGACTAGCGGGGATACGCAGTATTTT
CDR3aa: CASSQDSTSGDTQYF

d_gene: .
j_gene: TRBJ2-7
v_gene: TRBV29-1
abundance: many
CDR3nt: TGCAGCGTCCGATACAGCTACGAGCAGTACTTC
CDR3aa: CSVRYSYEQYF

d_gene: TRBD1
j_gene: TRBJ2-5
v_gene: TRBV10-3
abundance: few
CDR3nt: TGTGCCACCGGGACAGGGGGCCAAGAGACCCAGTACTTC
CDR3aa: CATGTGGQETQYF

d_gene: TRBD1
j_gene: TRBJ2-7
v_gene: TRBV6-5
abundance: few
CDR3nt: TGTGCCAGCAGTTCCATCGGGACAGGTAACGAGCAGTACTTC
CDR3aa: CASSSIGTGNEQYF

d_gene: .
j_gene: TRBJ2-5
v_gene: TRBV12-3/TRBV12-4
abundance: .
CDR3nt: TGTGCCAGCTCCCTTGTAGTCGGCTCTTCGGAGACCCAGTACTTC
CDR3aa: CASSLVVGSSETQYF

d_gene: .
j_gene: TRBJ2-1
v_gene: TRBV3-1
abundance: .
CDR3nt: TGTGCCAGCAGCCAAGTTCGTCCAGGGTTGCGGGCTGAGCAGTTCTTC
CDR3aa: CASSQVRPGLRAEQFF

d_gene: TRBD1
j_gene: TRBJ2-5
v_gene: TRBV5-1
abundance: many
CDR3nt: TGCGCCAGCAGCAAGGACAGGGGAAGTCAAGAGACCCAGTACTTC
CDR3aa: CASSKDRGSQETQYF

d_gene: .
j_gene: TRBJ2-2
v_gene: TRBV28
abundance: many
CDR3nt: TGTGCCAGCAGCCGCCTCGGAGGATCGAACACCGGGGAGCTGTTTTTT
CDR3aa: CASSRLGGSNTGELFF

d_gene: .
j_gene: TRBJ2-3
v_gene: TRBV11-1
abundance: many
CDR3nt: TGTGCCAGCAGTCACACAATGAAGCGGGTCTCTAGCACAGATACGCAGTATTTT
CDR3aa: CASSHTMKRVSSTDTQYF

d_gene: .
j_gene: TRBJ2-1
v_gene: TRBV5-1
abundance: many
CDR3nt: TGCGCCAGCAGCTCGGAACCTCATTATGAGCAGTTCTTC
CDR3aa: CASSSEPHYEQFF

d_gene: .
j_gene: TRBJ2-1
v_gene: TRBV7-9
abundance: many
CDR3nt: TGTGCCAGCAGCTCAACTAGGGAGGAGCAGTTCTTC
CDR3aa: CASSSTREEQFF

d_gene: .
j_gene: TRBJ2-7
v_gene: TRBV5-1
abundance: few
CDR3nt: TGCGCCAGCAGCTCCCTTATGGCCTACGAGCAGTACTTC
CDR3aa: CASSSLMAYEQYF

d_gene: .
j_gene: TRBJ1-2
v_gene: TRBV5-1
abundance: many
CDR3nt: TGCGCCAGCAGCCGGACAGTCTCTGATGGCTACACCTTC
CDR3aa: CASSRTVSDGYTF

d_gene: TRBD2
j_gene: TRBJ2-1
v_gene: TRBV20-1
abundance: few
CDR3nt: TGCAGTGCTAGATACCTAGCGGATAGCTCCTACAATGAGCAGTTCTTC
CDR3aa: CSARYLADSSYNEQFF